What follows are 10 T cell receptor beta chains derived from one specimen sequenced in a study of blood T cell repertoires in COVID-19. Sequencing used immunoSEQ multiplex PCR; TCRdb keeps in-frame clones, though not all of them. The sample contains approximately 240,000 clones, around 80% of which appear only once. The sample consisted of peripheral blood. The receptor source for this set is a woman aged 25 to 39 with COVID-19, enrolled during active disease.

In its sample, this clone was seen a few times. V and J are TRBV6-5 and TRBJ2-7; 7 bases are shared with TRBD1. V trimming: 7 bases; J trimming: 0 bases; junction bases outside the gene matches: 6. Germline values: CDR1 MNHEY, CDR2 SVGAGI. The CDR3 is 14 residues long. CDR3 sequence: CASKLTGSSYEQYF. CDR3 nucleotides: TGTGCCAGCAAACTGACAGGGAGCTCCTACGAGCAGTACTTC.

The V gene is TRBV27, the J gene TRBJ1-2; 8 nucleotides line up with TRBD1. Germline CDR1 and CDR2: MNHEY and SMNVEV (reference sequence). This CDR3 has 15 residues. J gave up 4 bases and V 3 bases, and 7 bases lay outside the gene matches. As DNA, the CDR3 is TGTGCCAGCAGTTTGGGTTGGACAGGGTCCTATGGCTACACCTTC. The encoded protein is CASSLGWTGSYGYTF.

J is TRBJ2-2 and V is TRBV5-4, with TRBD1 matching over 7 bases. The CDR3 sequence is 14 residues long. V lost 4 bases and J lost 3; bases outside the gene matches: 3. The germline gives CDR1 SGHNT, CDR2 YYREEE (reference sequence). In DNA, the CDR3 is TGTGCCAGCAGCATTACAGGGGACACCGGGGAGCTGTTTTTT. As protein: CASSITGDTGELFF.

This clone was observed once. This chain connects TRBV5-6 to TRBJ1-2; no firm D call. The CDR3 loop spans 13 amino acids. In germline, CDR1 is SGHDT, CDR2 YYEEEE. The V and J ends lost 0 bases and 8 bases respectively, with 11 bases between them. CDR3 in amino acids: CASSLVLGWGYTF. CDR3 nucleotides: TGTGCCAGCAGCTTGGTTCTAGGATGGGGCTACACCTTC.

The CDR3 DNA reads TGTGCCAGCAGCTTAGCACTAGTCTCCTACAATGAGCAGTTCTTC. Protein product: CASSLALVSYNEQFF. This rearrangement joins TRBV7-3 to TRBJ2-1; weak D call: TRBD2 (5 bases). CDR3 length: 15 amino acids. With 2 bases removed from V and 0 bases from J, the gap between germline ends came to 8 bases. The germline CDR1 and CDR2 sequences are SGHTA and FQGTGA.

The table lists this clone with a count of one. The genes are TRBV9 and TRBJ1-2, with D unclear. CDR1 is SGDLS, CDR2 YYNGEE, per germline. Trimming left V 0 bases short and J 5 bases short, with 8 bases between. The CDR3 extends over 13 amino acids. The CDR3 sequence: CASSVDGVYGYTF. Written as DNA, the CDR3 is TGTGCCAGCAGCGTAGACGGGGTATATGGCTACACCTTC. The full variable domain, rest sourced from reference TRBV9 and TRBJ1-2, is DSGVTQTPKHLITATGQRVTLRCSPRSGDLSVYWYQQSLDQGLQFLIQYYNGEERAKGNILERFSAQQFPDLHSELNLSSLELGDSALYFCASSVDGVYGYTFGSGTRLTVV.

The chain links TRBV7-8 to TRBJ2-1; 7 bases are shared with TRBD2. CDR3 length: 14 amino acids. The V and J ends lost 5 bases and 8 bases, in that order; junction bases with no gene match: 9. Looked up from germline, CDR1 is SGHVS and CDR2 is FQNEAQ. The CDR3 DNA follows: TGTGCCAGCAGCCCGCGAGGAGCGGGGTATGAGCAGTTCTTC. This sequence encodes CASSPRGAGYEQFF.

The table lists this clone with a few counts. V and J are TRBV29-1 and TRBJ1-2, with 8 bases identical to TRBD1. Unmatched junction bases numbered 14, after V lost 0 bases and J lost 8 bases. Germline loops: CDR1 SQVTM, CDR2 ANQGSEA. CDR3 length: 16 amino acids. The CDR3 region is CSVEDRKGFGDRGYTF. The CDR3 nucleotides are TGCAGCGTTGAAGATAGGAAAGGATTCGGGGACAGGGGCTACACCTTC.

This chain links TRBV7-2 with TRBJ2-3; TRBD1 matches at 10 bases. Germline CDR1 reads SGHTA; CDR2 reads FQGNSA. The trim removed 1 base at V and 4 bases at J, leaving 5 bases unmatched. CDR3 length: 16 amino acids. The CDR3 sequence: CASSLVGTGVPDTQYF. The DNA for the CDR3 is TGTGCCAGCAGCTTAGTCGGGACAGGGGTCCCAGATACGCAGTATTTT.

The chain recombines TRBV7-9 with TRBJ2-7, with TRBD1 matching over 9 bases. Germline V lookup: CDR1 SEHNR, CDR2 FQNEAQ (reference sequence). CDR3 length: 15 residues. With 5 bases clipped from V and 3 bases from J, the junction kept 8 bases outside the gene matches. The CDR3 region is CASSPRDRDVYEQYF. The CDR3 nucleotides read TGTGCCAGCAGCCCTCGGGACAGGGACGTCTACGAGCAGTACTTC.